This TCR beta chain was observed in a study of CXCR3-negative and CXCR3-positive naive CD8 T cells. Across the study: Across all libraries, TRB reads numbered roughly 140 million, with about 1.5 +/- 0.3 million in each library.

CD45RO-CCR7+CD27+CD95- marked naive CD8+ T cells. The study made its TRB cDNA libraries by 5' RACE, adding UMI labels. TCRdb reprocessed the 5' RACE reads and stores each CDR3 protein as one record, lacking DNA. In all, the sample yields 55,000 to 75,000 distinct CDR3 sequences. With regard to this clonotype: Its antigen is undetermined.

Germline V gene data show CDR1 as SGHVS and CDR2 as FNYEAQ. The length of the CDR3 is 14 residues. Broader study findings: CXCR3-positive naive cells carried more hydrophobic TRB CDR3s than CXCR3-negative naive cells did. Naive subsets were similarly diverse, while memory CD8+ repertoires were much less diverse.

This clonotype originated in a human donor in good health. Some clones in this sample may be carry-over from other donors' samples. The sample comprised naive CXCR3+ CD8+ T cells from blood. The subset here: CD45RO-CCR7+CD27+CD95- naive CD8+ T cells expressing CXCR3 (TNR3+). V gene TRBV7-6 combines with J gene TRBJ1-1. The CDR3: CASSEGPLNTEAFF. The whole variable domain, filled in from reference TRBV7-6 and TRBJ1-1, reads GAGVSQSPRYKVTKRGQDVALRCDPISGHVSLYWYRQALGQGPEFLTYFNYEAQQDKSGLPNDRFSAERPEGSISTLTIQRTEQRDSAMYRCASSEGPLNTEAFFGQGTRLTVV.